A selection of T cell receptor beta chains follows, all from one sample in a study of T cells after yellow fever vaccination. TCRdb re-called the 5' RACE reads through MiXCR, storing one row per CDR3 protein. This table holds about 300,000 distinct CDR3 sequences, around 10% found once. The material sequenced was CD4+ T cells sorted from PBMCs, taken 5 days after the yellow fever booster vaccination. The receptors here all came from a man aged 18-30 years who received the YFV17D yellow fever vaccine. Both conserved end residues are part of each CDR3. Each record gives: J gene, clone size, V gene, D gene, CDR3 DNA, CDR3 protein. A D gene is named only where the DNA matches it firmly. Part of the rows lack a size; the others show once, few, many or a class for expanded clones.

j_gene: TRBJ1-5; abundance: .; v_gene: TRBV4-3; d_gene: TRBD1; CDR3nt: TGCGCCAGCAGCCGTCGGACAGGGGGAAACCAGCCCCAGCATTTT; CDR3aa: CASSRRTGGNQPQHF
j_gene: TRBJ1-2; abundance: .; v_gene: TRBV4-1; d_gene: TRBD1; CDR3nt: TGCGCCAGCAGCCATATACCGGGACAGGGAGGTGGCTACACCTTC; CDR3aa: CASSHIPGQGGGYTF
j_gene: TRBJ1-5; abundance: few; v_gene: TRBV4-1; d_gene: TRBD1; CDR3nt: TGCGCCAGCAGCCAAGCTCGCGGGACAGGGGTGTTTCAGCCCCAGCATTTT; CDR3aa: CASSQARGTGVFQPQHF
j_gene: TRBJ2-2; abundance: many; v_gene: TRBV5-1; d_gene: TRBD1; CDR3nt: TGCGCCAGCAGCCAATGGCGGACAGGAACGGTCTACGAGACCGGGGAGCTGTTTTTT; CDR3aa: CASSQWRTGTVYETGELFF
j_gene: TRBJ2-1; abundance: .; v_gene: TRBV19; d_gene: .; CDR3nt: TGTGCCAGTAGACAGGGCCATGAGCAGTTCTTC; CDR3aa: CASRQGHEQFF
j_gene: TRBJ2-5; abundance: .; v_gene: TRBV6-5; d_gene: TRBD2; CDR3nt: TGTGCCAGCAGTTACTGGCTAGCGGGGGGGCAGCAGACCCAGTACTTC; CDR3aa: CASSYWLAGGQQTQYF
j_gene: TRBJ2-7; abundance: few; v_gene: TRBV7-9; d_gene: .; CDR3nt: TGTGCCAGCAGCTTAACTTTTGACAGGCCCTACGAGCAGTACTTC; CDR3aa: CASSLTFDRPYEQYF
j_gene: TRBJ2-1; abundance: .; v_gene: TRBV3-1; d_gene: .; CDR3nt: TGTGCCAGCAGCCAGCGGGCGTCTTACAATGAGCAGTTCTTC; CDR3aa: CASSQRASYNEQFF
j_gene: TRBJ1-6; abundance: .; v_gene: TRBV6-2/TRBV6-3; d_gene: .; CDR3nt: TGTGCCAGCAGTTACAGCAGCAAGGGGAATTCACCCCTCCACTTT; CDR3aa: CASSYSSKGNSPLHF
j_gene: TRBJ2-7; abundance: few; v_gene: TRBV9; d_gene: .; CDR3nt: TGTGCCAGCAGCGTAGCGGGGAGCCAGGGGGGCGAGCAGTACTTC; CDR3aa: CASSVAGSQGGEQYF
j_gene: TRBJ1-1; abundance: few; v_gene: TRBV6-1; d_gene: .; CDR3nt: TGTGCCAGCATCCGCTTAAGAGGGTTAGCTTTCTTT; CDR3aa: CASIRLRGLAFF
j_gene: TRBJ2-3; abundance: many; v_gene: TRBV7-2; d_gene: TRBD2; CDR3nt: TGTGCCAGCAGCCTGCGGGGGAGCACAGATACGCAGTATTTT; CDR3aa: CASSLRGSTDTQYF
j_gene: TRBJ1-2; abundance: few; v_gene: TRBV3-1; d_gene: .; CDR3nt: TGTGCCAGCAGCCAACCAGGGACATCCTATGGCTACACCTTC; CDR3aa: CASSQPGTSYGYTF
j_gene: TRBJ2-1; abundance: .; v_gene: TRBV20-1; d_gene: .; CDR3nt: TGCAGTGCCGTTACAGGGTCCAGCTCCTACAATGAGCAGTTCTTC; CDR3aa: CSAVTGSSSYNEQFF
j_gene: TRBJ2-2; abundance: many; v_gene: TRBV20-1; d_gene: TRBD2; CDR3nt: TGCAGTGCTAGACTAGCGGGGGGCACCGGGGAGCTGTTTTTT; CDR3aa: CSARLAGGTGELFF
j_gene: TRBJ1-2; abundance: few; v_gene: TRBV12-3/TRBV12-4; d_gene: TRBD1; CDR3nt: TGTGCCAGCAGTTTAAACAGGGACAGCGACGGCTACACCTTC; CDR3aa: CASSLNRDSDGYTF
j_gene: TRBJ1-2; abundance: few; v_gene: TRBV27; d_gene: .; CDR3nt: TGTGCCAGCAGGAAGGGGGGCAGGGGACCTTTTGGCTATGGCTACACCTTC; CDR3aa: CASRKGGRGPFGYGYTF
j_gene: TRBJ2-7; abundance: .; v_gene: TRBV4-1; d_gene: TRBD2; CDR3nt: TGCGCCAGCAGCCAGACTAGCGGGTTTTCCTACGAGCAGTACTTC; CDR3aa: CASSQTSGFSYEQYF
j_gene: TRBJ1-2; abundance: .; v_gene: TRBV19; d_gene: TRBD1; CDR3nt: TGTGCCAGTAGTACAACCGGGACAGACTATGGCTACACCTTC; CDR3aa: CASSTTGTDYGYTF
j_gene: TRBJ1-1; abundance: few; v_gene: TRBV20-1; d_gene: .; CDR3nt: TGCAGTGCCCGAAGTAGTACTGAAGCTTTCTTT; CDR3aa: CSARSSTEAFF
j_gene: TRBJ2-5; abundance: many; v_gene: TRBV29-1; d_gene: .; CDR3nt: TGCAGCGTTTCCCTCATTGAGACCCAGTACTTC; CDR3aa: CSVSLIETQYF